This record concerns one T cell receptor beta chain sequence. Its antigen is still unknown. The data originate from a study of monozygotic twins with inflammatory bowel disease. Study outcomes and limitations: Lower TCRbeta diversity (inverse Simpson) was seen in IBD patients than in healthy co-twins. Concordance status among twins (concordant versus discordant) showed no link to repertoire similarity, possibly from limited power.

UMIs containing a 6-nucleotide sample barcode were added via template switching. Both TCRalpha and TCRbeta cDNA were subjected to two nested PCRs lasting about 17 and 10 cycles. TCRdb re-analyzed the 5' RACE reads; it lists each CDR3 protein once, without DNA. Recorded for this sample: some 150,000 distinct CDR3 sequences. CDR1 is SGHRS and CDR2 is YFSETQ in the germline V gene. This CDR3 is built from 15 residues. Sequenced input: blood. The V and J genes are TRBV5-1 and TRBJ1-4; TCRdb calls TRBD1, which cannot be checked without DNA. This TCR came from a human donor with ulcerative colitis or Crohn's disease, or a healthy co-twin of an affected twin (not recorded which). The CDR3: CASSSSDGPGEKLFF.